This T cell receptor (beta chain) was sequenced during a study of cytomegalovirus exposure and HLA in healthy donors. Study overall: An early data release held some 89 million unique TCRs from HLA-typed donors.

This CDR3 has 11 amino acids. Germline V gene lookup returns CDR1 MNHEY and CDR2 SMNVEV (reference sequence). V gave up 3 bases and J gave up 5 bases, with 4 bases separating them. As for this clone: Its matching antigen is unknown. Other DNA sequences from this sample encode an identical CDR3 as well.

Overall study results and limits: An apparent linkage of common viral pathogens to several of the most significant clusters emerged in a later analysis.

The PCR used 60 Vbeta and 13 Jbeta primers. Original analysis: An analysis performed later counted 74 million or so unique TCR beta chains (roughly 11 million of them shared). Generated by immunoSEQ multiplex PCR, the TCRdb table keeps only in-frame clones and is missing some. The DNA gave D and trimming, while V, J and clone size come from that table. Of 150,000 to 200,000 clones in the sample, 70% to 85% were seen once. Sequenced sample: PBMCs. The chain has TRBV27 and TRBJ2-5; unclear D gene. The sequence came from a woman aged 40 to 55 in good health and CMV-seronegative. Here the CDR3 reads CASSFRETQYF. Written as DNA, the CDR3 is TGTGCCAGCAGTTTTCGGGAGACCCAGTACTTC.